The 10 T cell receptor beta chains below all came from one sample that was sequenced in a study of T-cell reconstitution after alpha-beta-depleted transplantation in children. For TCRbeta, the library was prepared with unique molecular identifiers. MiXCR, run by TCRdb on the PCR reads, gives a single entry per CDR3 protein. This table has about 600,000 distinct CDR3 sequences, roughly 13% appearing once. The sample was PBMCs, mostly from graft donor cells, taken 360 days after TCRalphabeta/CD19-depleted stem cell transplant. The receptors shown here come from a male patient under 18 who had a stem cell transplant for acute myeloid leukemia, so the T cells may come from the graft donor.

This clonotype appeared many times. The chain has TRBV28 and TRBJ1-1; no firm D call. Germline-derived CDR1 and CDR2 are MDHEN and SYDVKM. This CDR3 region has 11 residues. With 6 bases removed from V and 1 base from J, the gap between germline ends came to 3 bases. In DNA, the CDR3 is TGTGCCAGCAGGCGGAACACTGAAGCTTTCTTT. This sequence encodes CASRRNTEAFF.

The chain uses TRBV4-2 and TRBJ2-2; 8 bases match TRBD2. Trimming removed 0 bases from V and 3 bases from J; junction bases left unmatched: 3. The CDR3 is 16 residues long. Per the germline V gene, CDR1 is LGHNA and CDR2 is YNFKEQ. Written as DNA, the CDR3 is TGTGCCAGCAGCCAAGATCCGGGGGGGGACACCGGGGAGCTGTTTTTT. Translation gives CASSQDPGGDTGELFF.

This clonotype was observed a handful of times. This rearrangement joins TRBV15 to TRBJ2-3; weak D call: TRBD1 (5 bases). The CDR3 spans 14 residues. Germline V gene lookup returns CDR1 LNHNV and CDR2 YYDKDF (reference sequence). V lost 0 bases and J lost 4, with 8 bases in between. This CDR3 is CATSRDPRADTQYF. CDR3 coding DNA: TGTGCCACCAGCAGAGATCCCAGGGCAGATACGCAGTATTTT.

This sequence joins TRBV7-9 and TRBJ2-2, with D tentatively TRBD1 (6 bases). The V gene's germline CDR1 is SEHNR and CDR2 FQNEAQ (reference sequence). The CDR3 has 15 residues. V shed 6 bases and J shed 7 bases, with 18 bases lying between them. The CDR3 DNA reads as TGTGCCAGCAGGATAACAGGGCGCCGCGGCGGGGAGCTGTTTTTT. Translation: CASRITGRRGGELFF.

This clonotype has only a few counts. The chain couples TRBV27 to TRBJ2-7, with 9 bases fitting TRBD1. Unmatched junction bases numbered 4, after V lost 6 bases and J lost 1 base. There are 14 residues in the CDR3. Germline values: CDR1 MNHEY, CDR2 SMNVEV (reference sequence). This CDR3 is CASRADRGSYEQYF. The CDR3 DNA follows: TGTGCCAGCAGAGCGGACAGGGGTTCCTACGAGCAGTACTTC.

This clonotype was picked up many times. This rearrangement joins TRBV28 to TRBJ2-5, with TRBD1 as a possible D gene (7 bases). The germline CDR1 and CDR2 sequences are MDHEN and SYDVKM. V was trimmed by 5 bases and J by 4 bases, leaving 11 bases between them. This CDR3 has 13 residues. CDR3 bases: TGTGCCAGCAGTCATCAGGGGGGAGAGACCCAGTACTTC. Translated: CASSHQGGETQYF.

The chain links TRBV12-3 or TRBV12-4 to TRBJ2-5, with D unclear. The CDR3 length is 13 residues. V lost 3 bases and J 5 bases, leaving 10 bases between the germline ends. CDR3 sequence (DNA): TGTGCCAGCAGTTTTAACATTGCGGAGACCCAGTACTTC. It translates to CASSFNIAETQYF.

This clonotype was picked up a small number of times. In nucleotides, the CDR3 is TGTGCCAGCAGCTCTGCTTCGACAGGGACCTACAATGAGCAGTTCTTC. This sequence encodes CASSSASTGTYNEQFF. The rearrangement uses TRBV7-8 and TRBJ2-1; 7 nucleotides agree with TRBD1. Trimming removed 4 bases from V and 2 bases from J; junction bases left unmatched: 8. The CDR3 spans 16 residues. Per germline, CDR1 SGHVS and CDR2 FQNEAQ. The full variable domain, rest sourced from reference TRBV7-8 and TRBJ2-1, is GAGVSQSPRYKVAKRGQDVALRCDPISGHVSLFWYQQALGQGPEFLTYFQNEAQLDKSGLPSDRFFAERPEGSVSTLKIQRTQQEDSAVYLCASSSASTGTYNEQFFGPGTRLTVL.

CDR3 amino acids: CASSFTPATDTQYF. CDR3 sequence (DNA): TGTGCCAGCAGTTTTACCCCCGCGACAGATACGCAGTATTTT. This sequence joins TRBV28 and TRBJ2-3; no reliable D call. The germline CDR1 and CDR2 sequences are MDHEN and SYDVKM. The CDR3 is 14 residues long. The V end lost 3 bases, the J end lost 3 bases, and 10 bases lay between the germline ends. Together with reference TRBV28 and TRBJ2-3, the CDR3 gives the full variable domain: DVKVTQSSRYLVKRTGEKVFLECVQDMDHENMFWYRQDPGLGLRLIYFSYDVKMKEKGDIPEGYSVSREKKERFSLILESASTNQTSMYLCASSFTPATDTQYFGPGTRLTVL.

The chain uses TRBV7-3 and TRBJ2-7; possible D gene TRBD1, 6 bases. Germline CDR1 SGHTA, CDR2 FQGTGA. V was shortened by 5 bases and J by 1 base, with 15 bases between the two germline ends. The CDR3 length is 15 residues. The CDR3 region has the DNA TGTGCCAGCAGCCCCGCCGGACAGCCGTCCTACGAGCAGTACTTC. It translates to CASSPAGQPSYEQYF.